The 32 T cell receptor beta chains below all came from one sample that was sequenced in a study of T cells after yellow fever vaccination. TCRdb recomputed calls from the 5' RACE reads with MiXCR, one row per CDR3 protein. The sample carries around 360,000 distinct CDR3 sequences, around 10% recorded once. The sequences come from PBMCs, collected on the day of the first yellow fever vaccination. The receptor set was obtained from a man between 18 and 29 years old who received the YFV17D yellow fever vaccine.

The V and J genes are TRBV28 and TRBJ2-7, with D unresolved. Germline V CDR1 and CDR2: MDHEN, SYDVKM. The CDR3 runs 16 residues. V was pared by 6 bases and J by 2 bases, with 20 bases between. The CDR3 is CASSPRPPPEAYEQYV. The CDR3 DNA reads TGTGCCAGCAGCCCAAGGCCCCCCCCCGAGGCCTACGAGCAGTACGTC.

This clonotype was recorded only once. The gene calls are TRBV23-1 and TRBJ2-1; the D is unclear. TRBV23-1 is recorded as an ORF, its role being uncertain. Between the trimmed V and J ends, which lost 7 bases and 1 base, there was a span of 17 bases. CDR3 length: 16 amino acids. DNA of the CDR3: TGCGCCAGCACCCCCCCCGGCCGGAAGTCCTACAATGAGCAGTTCTTC. This gives the protein CASTPPGRKSYNEQFF.

In this sample, this clonotype turned up many times. The CDR3 bases are TGCAGTGCTCGTAGAAGCGGGGGAGATTACGAGCAGTACGTC. Encoded protein: CSARRSGGDYEQYV. The chain couples TRBV20-1 to TRBJ2-7; 8 bases fit TRBD2. The trim removed 5 bases at V and 4 bases at J, leaving 10 bases unmatched. The CDR3 loop spans 14 amino acids. Germline V CDR1 and CDR2: DFQATT, SNEGSKA (reference sequence).

This sequence joins TRBV28 and TRBJ2-1; 9 nucleotides align to TRBD2. CDR1 and CDR2 (germline): MDHEN, SYDVKM. The CDR3 length is 14 residues. Trimming removed 6 bases from V and 1 base from J; junction bases left unmatched: 1. CDR3 nucleotides: TGTGCCAGCAGACTAGCGGGTTCCTACAATGAGCAGTTCTTC. It yields the protein CASRLAGSYNEQFF.

The V gene is TRBV7-8, the J gene TRBJ1-5, with 7 positions matching TRBD1. The germline CDR1 and CDR2 sequences are SGHVS and FQNEAQ. The CDR3 extends over 14 amino acids. The trim removed 1 base at V and 5 bases at J, leaving 2 bases unmatched. The CDR3 protein is CASSLEGQYQPQHF. As DNA, the CDR3 is TGTGCCAGCAGCTTAGAGGGACAGTATCAGCCCCAGCATTTT.

The chain uses TRBV5-1 and TRBJ2-1; D might be TRBD2 (6 bases). Germline CDR1 is SGHRS and CDR2 is YFSETQ. V was shortened by 0 bases and J by 10 bases, with 14 bases between the two germline ends. This CDR3 comprises 14 residues. The CDR3 is CASSLVGGEGEQFF. The CDR3 DNA sequence: TGCGCCAGCAGCTTGGTCGGGGGAGAGGGGGAGCAGTTCTTC. The variable domain in full, completed from reference TRBV5-1 and TRBJ2-1, reads KAGVTQTPRYLIKTRGQQVTLSCSPISGHRSVSWYQQTPGQGLQFLFEYFSETQRNKGNFPGRFSGRQFSNSRSEMNVSTLELGDSALYLCASSLVGGEGEQFFGPGTRLTVL.

This chain links TRBV12-3 or TRBV12-4 with TRBJ2-5, with 9 bases matching TRBD1. The CDR3 covers 14 residues. The J segment lost 5 bases and the V segment lost 5 bases, leaving 6 bases of the junction unmatched. The CDR3 DNA reads TGTGCCAGCAGTATCGGACAGGGGTACGAGACCCAGTACTTC. It codes for CASSIGQGYETQYF.

This clonotype turned up a few times. This rearrangement joins TRBV12-3 or TRBV12-4 to TRBJ1-4; no clear D gene. CDR3 length equals 14 residues. The V end was cut by 5 bases, the J end by 4 bases, with 11 bases between. The CDR3 DNA sequence: TGTGCCAGCAGTCCCCGGGCGATTAATGAAAAACTGTTTTTT. Amino acids: CASSPRAINEKLFF.

This clonotype has a handful of counts. In nucleotides, the CDR3 is TGTGCCAGCAGTGCCCGGAACAGGGGTAACTATGGCTACACCTTC. It is translated as CASSARNRGNYGYTF. The V call is TRBV12-3 or TRBV12-4, the J call TRBJ1-2, with 7 bases aligning to TRBD1. Trimming removed 5 bases from V and 1 base from J; junction bases left unmatched: 7. The CDR3 contains 15 residues.

There are a few counts of this clonotype. The chain couples TRBV10-2 to TRBJ2-2, with TRBD2 identical over 13 bases. The CDR3 has 16 amino acids. V trimming: 7 bases; J trimming: 2 bases; junction bases outside the gene matches: 4. Germline-derived CDR1 and CDR2 are WSHSY and SAAADI. CDR3 bases: TGCGCCAGCAAAGGACTAGCGGGGGCCAACACCGGGGAGCTGTTTTTT. It specifies CASKGLAGANTGELFF.

This rearrangement joins TRBV5-1 to TRBJ2-5, with TRBD2 matching 7 bases. CDR3 length: 15 amino acids. Trimming at V came to 0 bases and at J to 2 bases, leaving 4 bases not matched to a gene. Germline V gives CDR1 SGHRS, CDR2 YFSETQ. CDR3 coding DNA: TGCGCCAGCAGCTTGGCCGGGACTAAACAAGAGACCCAGTACTTC. Translating it yields CASSLAGTKQETQYF.

In DNA, the CDR3 is TGTGCCAGCAGCTTTGGGACGGGAAAATACAATGAGCAGTTCTTC. Protein sequence: CASSFGTGKYNEQFF. V gene TRBV6-2 or TRBV6-3 combines with J gene TRBJ2-1, with D perhaps assigned TRBD1 or TRBD2 (5 bases each). The CDR3 is 15 amino acids. Germline loops: CDR1 MNHEY, CDR2 SVGEGT. The V gene lost 6 bases and the J gene lost 4 bases, with 16 bases spanning the gap.

Concerning this clonotype: The junction and the germline gene differ at one end; a read error may be behind it. The V gene is TRBV27, the J gene TRBJ1-5, with D perhaps matching TRBD1 (5 bases). In germline, CDR1 is MNHEY, CDR2 SMNVEV (reference sequence). This CDR3 contains 15 residues. The CDR3 loop is CVSSPDSYSNQPQHF. As DNA, the CDR3 is TGTGTCAGCAGCCCAGACAGCTATAGCAATCAGCCCCAGCATTTT.

Only a few counts were recorded for this clonotype. The chain is built from TRBV12-3 or TRBV12-4 and TRBJ2-7, with D unresolved. This CDR3 comprises 15 residues. Trimming took 1 base from V and 2 from J, leaving 12 bases between them. The CDR3 nucleotides read TGTGCCAGCAGTTTAGTCCGTCACCAACCCTACGAGCAGTACTTC. This sequence encodes CASSLVRHQPYEQYF.

The gene calls are TRBV5-1 and TRBJ1-1; the D gene is possibly TRBD1 (6 bases). The germline CDR1 and CDR2 sequences are SGHRS and YFSETQ. Trimming shortened V by 0 bases and J by 1 base, and 10 bases separated the two germline ends. The CDR3 sequence is 15 residues long. DNA for the CDR3: TGCGCCAGCAGCTTGGATGGGGGCCGGAACACTGAAGCTTTCTTT. Protein: CASSLDGGRNTEAFF.

The chain links TRBV5-6 to TRBJ1-2; possibly TRBD1 for D (6 bases). The V end was cut by 2 bases, the J end by 4 bases, with 24 bases between. Germline values: CDR1 SGHDT, CDR2 YYEEEE. The CDR3 is 18 amino acids. The CDR3 DNA is TGTGCCAGCAGCTTCTTTTCTACACAGGGAACAGTAGTCTATGGCTACACCTTC. Translation: CASSFFSTQGTVVYGYTF.

Only a few counts were recorded for this clonotype. V gene TRBV24-1 combines with J gene TRBJ2-2; 7 bases map to TRBD2. From germline, CDR1 is KGHDR and CDR2 SFDVKD. The CDR3 spans 17 residues. V was pared by 2 bases and J by 3 bases, with 8 bases of the junction left unmatched. CDR3 DNA sequence: TGTGCCACCAGTGATTCTTCACTAGCGCTCCACACCGGGGAGCTGTTTTTT. Translation: CATSDSSLALHTGELFF.

This clonotype was picked up a small number of times. The chain couples TRBV20-1 to TRBJ1-5; D gene ambiguous. V lost 0 bases and J lost 3, with 12 bases in between. CDR1 is DFQATT and CDR2 is SNEGSKA in the germline V gene (reference sequence). This CDR3 spans 15 amino acids. CDR3 sequence: CSARDIVRDNQPQHF. The CDR3 DNA follows: TGCAGTGCTAGAGATATAGTCCGGGACAATCAGCCCCAGCATTTT.

This chain connects TRBV7-9 to TRBJ2-1; 9 bases are a match to TRBD1. The CDR3 runs to 16 residues. With V trimmed by 3 bases and J by 3 bases, 6 bases remained unmatched. Germline lookup yields CDR1 SEHNR and CDR2 FQNEAQ (reference sequence). The CDR3 spells CASSFRDRDRYNEQFF. DNA for the CDR3: TGTGCCAGCAGCTTCCGGGACAGGGATCGCTACAATGAGCAGTTCTTC.

The sample holds many counts of this clonotype. The chain combines TRBV7-9 with TRBJ2-7; the D gene is possibly TRBD1 (6 bases). Germline V gene data show CDR1 as SEHNR and CDR2 as FQNEAQ (reference sequence). This CDR3 has 14 residues. V lost 5 bases to trimming and J lost 4 bases, with 15 bases between them. Here the CDR3 DNA reads TGTGCCAGCAGCAAAAACAGGGAGACTTACGAGCAGTACTTC. It is translated as CASSKNRETYEQYF.

This clonotype was seen more than once but under ten times. The chain couples TRBV29-1 to TRBJ2-7, with D possibly being TRBD2 (5 bases). There are 15 residues in the CDR3. V shed 1 base and J shed 0 bases, with 13 bases lying between them. Germline CDR1 is SQVTM and CDR2 is ANQGSEA. CDR3 DNA: TGCAGCGTTGAAGCCCGGGAACAGACCTCCTACGAGCAGTACGTC. Protein product: CSVEAREQTSYEQYV.

This clonotype occurred a few times. Here the CDR3 DNA reads TGCGCCAGCAGCCAAACGAACACCGGGGAGCTGTTTTTT. This sequence encodes CASSQTNTGELFF. The V call is TRBV4-3, the J call TRBJ2-2; no clear D. CDR1 and CDR2 (germline): LGHNA, YSLEER. V lost 2 bases, J lost 0 bases, and 1 base lay in between. The CDR3 has 13 residues.

This chain connects TRBV5-1 to TRBJ2-7, with D possibly called TRBD1 or TRBD2 (5 bases each). CDR3 length: 14 amino acids. Trimming took off 4 bases at V and 5 bases at J, with 16 bases between the two ends. Germline V gene sequence: CDR1 SGHRS, CDR2 YFSETQ. In nucleotides, the CDR3 is TGCGCCAGCAGCCAAGGGGAGCATTGGGACGAGCAGTACGTC. This translates into CASSQGEHWDEQYV.

This clonotype was detected a few times. This chain joins TRBV11-3 and TRBJ2-1; D perhaps matches TRBD1 (6 bases). This CDR3 contains 13 residues. The germline V and J ends were trimmed by 6 bases and 8 bases, with 14 bases remaining between them. Germline-derived CDR1 and CDR2 are SGHNT and YENEEA. CDR3 DNA sequence: TGTGCCAGCAGACTTAACAGGGACCATGAGCAGTTCTTC. Residues: CASRLNRDHEQFF.

At least ten counts were recorded for this clonotype. The CDR3 nucleotides read TGCGCCAGCAGGACCGGGACAGAAGAGACCCAGTACTTC. Residues: CASRTGTEETQYF. V and J are TRBV5-1 and TRBJ2-5; 7 bases fit TRBD1. Trimming took 5 bases from V and 3 from J; bases not matched to a gene: 4. This CDR3 spans 13 amino acids. The germline CDR1 and CDR2 sequences are SGHRS and YFSETQ.

This clonotype turned up a few times. The chain carries TRBV21-1 and TRBJ2-5. TRBV21-1 is a known pseudogene. CDR3 length: 9 residues. CDR3: CASSEAQYF. CDR3 bases: TGTGCCAGCAGCGAAGCCCAGTACTTC.

The chain is built from TRBV7-9 and TRBJ2-3; TRBD1 is a possible D gene (5 bases). The V and J ends lost 2 bases and 3 bases respectively, with 18 bases between them. The CDR3 runs to 17 residues. The germline V gene encodes CDR1 SEHNR and CDR2 FQNEAQ (reference sequence). The CDR3 nucleotides read TGTGCCAGCAGCTTATTGGTTCGACAGAAACGTACAGATACGCAGTATTTT. Protein sequence: CASSLLVRQKRTDTQYF.

The gene calls are TRBV7-2 and TRBJ2-2; possible D gene TRBD1, 6 bases. V lost 5 bases, J lost 5 bases, and 12 bases lay in between. Looked up from germline, CDR1 is SGHTA and CDR2 is FQGNSA. The CDR3 loop spans 14 amino acids. CDR3 sequence (DNA): TGTGCCAGCAGCCAGTACAGGGTTACCGGGGAGCTGTTTTTT. Its protein is CASSQYRVTGELFF.

In its sample, this clonotype was seen many times. The chain employs TRBV5-1 and TRBJ2-1; D ambiguous. The CDR3 consists of 14 residues. Trimming took 0 bases from V and 6 from J, leaving 10 bases between them. Germline CDR1 is SGHRS and CDR2 is YFSETQ. The CDR3 bases are TGCGCCAGCAGCTTGGACCTCAATAGCAATGAGCAGTTCTTC. Translating gives CASSLDLNSNEQFF.

J is TRBJ2-5 and V is TRBV24-1; D not certain. The CDR3 extends over 13 amino acids. V was shortened by 4 bases and J by 0 bases, with 5 bases between the two germline ends. Germline V gene lookup returns CDR1 KGHDR and CDR2 SFDVKD. The CDR3 spells CATSDSYQETQYF. The DNA for the CDR3 is TGTGCCACCAGTGACTCGTACCAAGAGACCCAGTACTTC.

This clonotype was detected only a few times. CDR3: CASSPRVQAGTQYF. The CDR3 DNA sequence: TGTGCCAGCAGCCCTAGGGTCCAGGCTGGTACGCAGTATTTT. This chain connects TRBV7-3 to TRBJ2-3; D gene ambiguous. The V end lost 5 bases, the J end lost 8 bases, and 17 bases lay between the germline ends. Germline lookup yields CDR1 SGHTA and CDR2 FQGTGA. The CDR3 is made up of 14 amino acids.

V usage is TRBV7-3 and J usage is TRBJ2-3; 10 bases line up with TRBD2. The CDR3 length is 18 residues. The V and J ends lost 5 bases and 2 bases, in that order; junction bases with no gene match: 13. Germline V gene data show CDR1 as SGHTA and CDR2 as FQGTGA. In DNA, the CDR3 is TGTGCCAGCAGCCGGGGAGCGGGGGGGCAATTATTCACAGATACGCAGTATTTT. This sequence encodes CASSRGAGGQLFTDTQYF. Filled out from reference TRBV7-3 and TRBJ2-3, the complete variable domain reads GAGVSQTPSNKVTEKGKYVELRCDPISGHTALYWYRQSLGQGPEFLIYFQGTGAADDSGLPNDRFFAVRPEGSVSTLKIQRTERGDSAVYLCASSRGAGGQLFTDTQYFGPGTRLTVL.